Sequencing of this T cell receptor (beta chain) was carried out in a study of T cell repertoires in cytomegalovirus infection. As for the study in general: Public TCR beta signatures indicated both CMV infection and matching HLA type.

Study conclusions and caveats: CMV carriers with the relevant HLA were identified by cumulative public TCR beta family frequency.

One entry per CDR3 protein, called by TCRdb with MiXCR from the reads. The sample has 450,000 to 600,000 distinct CDR3 sequences, about 39% seen once. The table lists this clonotype with a few counts. Its antigen is still unknown. The CDR3 sequence is 13 residues long. Germline CDR1 SEHNR, CDR2 FQNEAQ (reference sequence). Trimming cost V 4 bases and J 1 base, with 8 bases left between them. The sample here was cultured PBMCs, taken from culture after CMV antigen stimulation. This TCR was sampled from a human donor in good health (CMV status not recorded). Some clones in this sample may be carry-over from other donors' samples. The rearrangement joins TRBV7-9 to TRBJ2-7; maybe TRBD2 (5 bases). CDR3 protein: CASSSGLSYEQYF. In nucleotides, the CDR3 is TGTGCCAGCAGCTCTGGACTTTCCTACGAGCAGTACTTC.